These T cell receptor beta chains were read from a single sample in a study of blood T cell repertoires in COVID-19. Profiled with immunoSEQ multiplex PCR; TCRdb holds only in-frame clones, not every one. The sample holds about 200,000 clones, around 85% seen once. Sequencing was done on a sample of PBMCs or T cells enriched from blood (not recorded which). Every receptor here comes from a man aged 40-49 years who had recovered from COVID-19. CDR3s include the opening cysteine and the closing phenylalanine or tryptophan. The D gene is left open where the match is weak. Not all rows give a size; the values are once, few, many and, for expanded clones, a class.

>TRBV11-2|TRBJ2-7|-|-
CASSLAGRLEYEQYF
>TRBV10-3|TRBJ1-2|TRBD1|few
CAISYTDRDNGYTF
>TRBV5-1|TRBJ1-2|-|-
CASSGTGSYGYTF
>TRBV6-5|TRBJ2-5|-|-
CASSYSSLPGGETQYF
>TRBV13|TRBJ1-3|-|-
CASSLGQRNTIYF
>TRBV7-2|TRBJ2-2|-|once
CASSLFEAGELFF
>TRBV11-2|TRBJ2-3|-|-
CASSPKGATLTDTQYF
>TRBV7-9|TRBJ2-7|-|-
CASSLGDMLQYF
>TRBV3-1/TRBV3-2|TRBJ2-7|TRBD2|-
CASSQAAAASGNSYEQYF
>TRBV4-1|TRBJ1-5|-|-
CASSQVGQWTQPQHF
>TRBV28|TRBJ1-4|TRBD1|-
CASSLWTGGGEKLFF
>TRBV7-6|TRBJ2-3|TRBD2|-
CASSLAPLAGADTQYF
>TRBV6-2/TRBV6-3|TRBJ2-7|-|-
CASSYSGRVSFEQYF
>TRBV6-2/TRBV6-3|TRBJ2-2|TRBD1|once
CASSGTGGTGELFF
>TRBV16|TRBJ1-2|TRBD1|-
CASSQVQGVDGYTF
>TRBV28|TRBJ2-5|TRBD2|-
CASSVRTSGCYF
>TRBV6-5|TRBJ1-6|-|once
CASSLQGYNSPLHF
>TRBV10-1|TRBJ1-1|TRBD1|-
CASSEGQGATEAFF
>TRBV28|TRBJ1-2|TRBD1|-
CASSSPRQGLYGYTF
>TRBV12-5|TRBJ2-7|-|-
CASGLVLARSHEQYF
>TRBV19|TRBJ1-1|TRBD1|-
CASRGQGLNTEAFF
>TRBV29-1|TRBJ1-1|-|-
CSVDQNTEAFF
>TRBV2|TRBJ2-1|TRBD2|-
CASSPMTGTRLYNEQFF
>TRBV5-4|TRBJ1-1|-|-
CASSATEKNTEAFF
>TRBV13|TRBJ2-7|-|-
CASSFGTGSYEQYF
>TRBV19|TRBJ2-3|TRBD1|-
CASTDRRDRAAGTQYF
>TRBV7-2|TRBJ1-1|-|-
CASSSLGVGTEAFF
>TRBV7-9|TRBJ2-7|TRBD2|-
CASSLELAGDGSNIYEQYF
>TRBV4-1|TRBJ1-5|TRBD1|once
CASSQEGGGQPQHF
>TRBV28|TRBJ1-5|TRBD1|-
CASSATGENQPQHF
>TRBV5-1|TRBJ2-1|TRBD1|once
CASSSRDRVYNEQFF
>TRBV5-1|TRBJ2-1|TRBD1|-
CASSFEGQTYNEQFF
>TRBV29-1|TRBJ2-7|TRBD2|-
CSVGLAGGPYEQYF
>TRBV6-1|TRBJ1-2|TRBD1|-
CASSDGTDDYGYTF
>TRBV9|TRBJ2-3|TRBD2|-
CASSAVLAGSTDTQYF
>TRBV4-2|TRBJ2-7|TRBD1|-
CASSQAGQGIIYEQYF
>TRBV11-2|TRBJ2-1|-|-
CASSLANEQFF
>TRBV6-1|TRBJ2-1|TRBD1|-
CASSEPGQGKLGEFF
>TRBV6-5|TRBJ2-1|-|-
CASSQFRGINEQFF
>TRBV14|TRBJ1-1|TRBD1|few
CASSQWTGFTEAFF